The rows below give T cell receptor beta chains drawn from one sample of a study of post-analysis software for immune sequencing data. TCRdb re-called the PCR reads through MiXCR, storing one row per CDR3 protein. The table includes approximately 440,000 distinct CDR3 sequences, over 35% detected once. Sequencing was carried out using blood. The receptors were gathered from a girl under 18 with multiple sclerosis. CDR3s include the opening cysteine and the closing phenylalanine or tryptophan. A D gene is named only where the DNA matches it firmly.

J | D | V | CDR3
TRBJ1-4 | . | TRBV9 | CASSVAGTGTNEKRFF
TRBJ2-1 | TRBD2 | TRBV4-3 | CASSLGLAVLGEQFF
TRBJ2-1 | TRBD2 | TRBV7-9 | CASSPKLAGRGDEQFF
TRBJ1-2 | TRBD1 | TRBV6-6 | CASSYGQGGGYTF
TRBJ2-7 | . | TRBV5-1 | CASSLVGVGVTYEQYF
TRBJ2-3 | . | TRBV10-3 | CAISEDPSTDTQYF
TRBJ2-5 | . | TRBV6-1 | CASSEASPTQYF
TRBJ2-2 | . | TRBV15 | CATSRDPGADTGELFF
TRBJ2-4 | . | TRBV20-1 | CSARLDSGNIQYF
TRBJ1-2 | TRBD1 | TRBV6-6 | CASSPGTGVANYGYTF
TRBJ2-1 | TRBD1 | TRBV30 | CAWSGGQGNNEQFF
. | TRBD2 | TRBV7-2 | CARSLAVTSGLKNIQYF
TRBJ1-1 | TRBD1 | TRBV4-2 | CASSQVTGMNTEAFF
TRBJ2-7 | TRBD1 | TRBV28 | CASTPGTATYEQYF
TRBJ2-3 | TRBD2 | TRBV20-1 | CSAPMGLAGGPSSTDTQYF
TRBJ1-2 | TRBD1 | TRBV12-3/TRBV12-4 | CASSPGQGEHGYTF
TRBJ2-3 | TRBD2 | TRBV7-2 | CASSLGPGLAGWRDTQYF
TRBJ2-4 | TRBD2 | TRBV6-1 | CASSRSGGVKNIQYF
TRBJ2-1 | . | TRBV4-1 | CASSQVKRDEQFF
TRBJ2-3 | . | TRBV7-7 | CASSSGWIDTQYF
TRBJ1-2 | . | TRBV10-3 | CAIGDGGGYYGYTF
TRBJ2-1 | . | TRBV11-2 | CASSLVYTSYNEQFF
TRBJ2-1 | . | TRBV20-1 | CSARDRGDWTYNEQFF
TRBJ1-1 | . | TRBV30 | CAWRPPTGTYTEAFF
TRBJ1-2 | . | TRBV28 | CASSQTPRYGYTF
TRBJ1-4 | . | TRBV9 | CASSPSVFATNEKLFF
TRBJ2-7 | . | TRBV25-1 | CASSEWEAYEQYF
TRBJ2-1 | . | TRBV12-3/TRBV12-4 | CASKMQGGAGVEQFF
TRBJ2-1 | . | TRBV7-9 | CASSLSGTPPDEQFF
TRBJ2-1 | TRBD2 | TRBV2 | CASTSGMIEQFF
TRBJ2-5 | . | TRBV18 | CASSPGIQETQYF
TRBJ2-7 | TRBD2 | TRBV20-1 | CSAKSAFSGGYEQYF
TRBJ2-1 | TRBD2 | TRBV28 | CASRKQGLAVNEQFF
TRBJ2-5 | TRBD1 | TRBV10-3 | CAISESTATGGEETQYF
TRBJ2-3 | TRBD2 | TRBV4-1 | CASSQKKGVASGGTDTQYF
TRBJ1-2 | . | TRBV20-1 | CSVRRDRDYGYTF
TRBJ1-5 | . | TRBV6-5 | CASSTRKDSNQPQHF
TRBJ2-3 | . | TRBV7-2 | CASSPAFLAVTTDTQYF
TRBJ1-2 | TRBD1 | TRBV5-1 | CASSSHRGVYGYTF
TRBJ2-1 | . | TRBV20-1 | CSAREGEIPFF
TRBJ1-5 | . | TRBV28 | CASSYLRDNQPQHF
TRBJ2-7 | . | TRBV29-1 | CSACGTDGYEQYF
TRBJ1-2 | . | TRBV28 | CASKQNGVSYGYTF
TRBJ1-1 | . | TRBV20-1 | CSASIGIMTEAFF
TRBJ2-6 | . | TRBV20-1 | CSASGQEYLSGANVLTF
TRBJ1-5 | TRBD1 | TRBV4-1 | CASSQAPGQGNQPQHF
TRBJ2-5 | TRBD2 | TRBV7-2 | CASSLRRLAGVETQYF
TRBJ1-5 | . | TRBV7-6 | CASSLKGGQPQHF
. | TRBD2 | TRBV7-9 | CASSGTTTDEQYF
TRBJ2-3 | TRBD2 | TRBV20-1 | CSALGLGGTDTQYF
TRBJ1-2 | . | TRBV12-3/TRBV12-4 | CASSFNRNYGYTF
TRBJ2-7 | TRBD1 | TRBV12-3/TRBV12-4 | CASSLYRRRTGIYEQYF
TRBJ2-7 | . | TRBV20-1 | CSASHFQTTAYEQYF
TRBJ2-7 | . | TRBV12-3/TRBV12-4 | CASSLATWRRGEQYF
TRBJ2-6 | TRBD1 | TRBV5-5 | CASSFRGQNNVLTF
TRBJ2-7 | . | TRBV3-1 | CASSQDWASYEQYF
TRBJ1-2 | . | TRBV28 | CASSPLGKGKRYGYTF
TRBJ2-7 | . | TRBV15 | CATSRGSASYEQYF